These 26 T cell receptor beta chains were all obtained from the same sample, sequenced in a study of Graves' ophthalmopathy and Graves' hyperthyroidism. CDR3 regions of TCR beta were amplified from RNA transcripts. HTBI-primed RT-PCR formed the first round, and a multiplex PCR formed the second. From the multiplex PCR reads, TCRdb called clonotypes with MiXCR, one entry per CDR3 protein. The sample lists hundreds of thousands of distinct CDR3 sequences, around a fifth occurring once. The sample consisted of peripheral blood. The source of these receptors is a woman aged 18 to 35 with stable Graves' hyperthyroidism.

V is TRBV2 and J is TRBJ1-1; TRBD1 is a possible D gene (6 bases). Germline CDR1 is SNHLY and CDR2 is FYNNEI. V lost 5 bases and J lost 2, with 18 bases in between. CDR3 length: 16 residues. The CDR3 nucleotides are TGTGCCAGCAGTCCCCCCGGGGGCAGGATAAACACTGAAGCTTTCTTT. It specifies CASSPPGGRINTEAFF. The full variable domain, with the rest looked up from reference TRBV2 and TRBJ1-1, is EPEVTQTPSHQVTQMGQEVILRCVPISNHLYFYWYRQILGQKVEFLVSFYNNEISEKSEIFDDQFSVERPDGSNFTLKIRSTKLEDSAMYFCASSPPGGRINTEAFFGQGTRLTVV.

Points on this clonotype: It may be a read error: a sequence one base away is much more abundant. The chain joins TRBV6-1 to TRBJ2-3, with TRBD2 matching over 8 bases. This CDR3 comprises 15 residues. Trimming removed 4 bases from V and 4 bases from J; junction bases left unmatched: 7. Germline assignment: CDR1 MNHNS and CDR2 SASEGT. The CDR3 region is CASSVAGGPSDTQYF. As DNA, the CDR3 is TGTGCCAGCAGTGTGGCGGGAGGTCCCTCAGATACGCAGTATTTT.

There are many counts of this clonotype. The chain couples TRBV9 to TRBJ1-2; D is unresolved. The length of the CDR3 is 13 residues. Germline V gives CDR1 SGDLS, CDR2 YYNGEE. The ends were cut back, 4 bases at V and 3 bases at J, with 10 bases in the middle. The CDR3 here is CASSHRTDYGYTF. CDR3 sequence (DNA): TGTGCCAGCAGCCATCGGACGGACTATGGCTACACCTTC.

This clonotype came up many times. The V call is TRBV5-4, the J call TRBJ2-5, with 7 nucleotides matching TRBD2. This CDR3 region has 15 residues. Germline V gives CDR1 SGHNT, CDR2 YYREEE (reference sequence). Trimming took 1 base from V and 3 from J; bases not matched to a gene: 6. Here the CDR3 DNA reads TGTGCCAGCAGCTTGTCGGCGGGAGTCGAAGAGACCCAGTACTTC. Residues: CASSLSAGVEETQYF.

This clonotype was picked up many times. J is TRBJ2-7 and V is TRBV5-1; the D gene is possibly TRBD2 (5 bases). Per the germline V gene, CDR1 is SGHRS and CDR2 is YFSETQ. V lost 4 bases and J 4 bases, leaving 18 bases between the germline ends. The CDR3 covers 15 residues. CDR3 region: CASSPEGGLVYEQYF. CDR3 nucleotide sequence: TGCGCCAGCAGCCCGGAAGGCGGGCTGGTATACGAGCAGTACTTC.

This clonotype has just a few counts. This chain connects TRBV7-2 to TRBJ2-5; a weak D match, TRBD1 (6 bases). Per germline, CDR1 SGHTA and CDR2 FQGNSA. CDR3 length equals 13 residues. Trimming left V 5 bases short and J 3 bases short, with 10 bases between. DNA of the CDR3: TGTGCCAGCAGCACCTACAGGGAAGAGACCCAGTACTTC. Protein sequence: CASSTYREETQYF.

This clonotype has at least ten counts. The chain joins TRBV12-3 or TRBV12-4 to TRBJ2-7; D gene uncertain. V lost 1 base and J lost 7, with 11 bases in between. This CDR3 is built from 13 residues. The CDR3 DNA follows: TGTGCCAGCAGTTTAGGCCCCCAGACTGAGCAGTACTTC. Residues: CASSLGPQTEQYF.

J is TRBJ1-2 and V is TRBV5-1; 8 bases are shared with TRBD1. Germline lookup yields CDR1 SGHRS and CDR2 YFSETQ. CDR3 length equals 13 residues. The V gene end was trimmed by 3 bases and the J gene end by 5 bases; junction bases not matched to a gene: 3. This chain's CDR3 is CASSSDRVYGYTF. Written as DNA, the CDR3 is TGCGCCAGCAGCTCGGACAGGGTGTATGGCTACACCTTC. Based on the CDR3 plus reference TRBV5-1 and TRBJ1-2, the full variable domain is KAGVTQTPRYLIKTRGQQVTLSCSPISGHRSVSWYQQTPGQGLQFLFEYFSETQRNKGNFPGRFSGRQFSNSRSEMNVSTLELGDSALYLCASSSDRVYGYTFGSGTRLTVV.

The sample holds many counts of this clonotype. CDR3 sequence: CSARGLGQGVFDSPLHF. The CDR3 DNA follows: TGCAGTGCTAGAGGGCTTGGACAGGGCGTCTTTGATTCACCCCTCCACTTT. V and J are TRBV20-1 and TRBJ1-6, with 8 nucleotides matching TRBD1. V gave up 1 base and J gave up 8 bases; unmatched junction bases: 13. The CDR3 loop spans 17 amino acids. CDR1 and CDR2 from the germline V gene are DFQATT and SNEGSKA (reference sequence).

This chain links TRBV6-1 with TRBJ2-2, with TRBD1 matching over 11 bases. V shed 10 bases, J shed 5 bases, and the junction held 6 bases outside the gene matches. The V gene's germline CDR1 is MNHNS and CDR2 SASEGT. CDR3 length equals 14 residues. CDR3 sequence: CAIMDRGRTGELFF. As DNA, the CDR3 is TGTGCCATCATGGACAGGGGGCGGACCGGGGAGCTGTTTTTT.

The CDR3 DNA is TGTGCCAGCAGTACCGGACAGGGGCAGTACTTC. Protein: CASSTGQGQYF. The J gene is TRBJ2-7, the V gene TRBV27; 8 bases agree with TRBD1. Trimming cost V 5 bases and J 9 bases; bases outside gene matches: 3. CDR3 length: 11 residues. Germline V gene lookup returns CDR1 MNHEY and CDR2 SMNVEV (reference sequence).

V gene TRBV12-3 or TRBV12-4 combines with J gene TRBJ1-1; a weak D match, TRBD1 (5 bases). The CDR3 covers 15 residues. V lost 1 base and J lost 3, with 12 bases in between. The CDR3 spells CASSLDRLRDTEAFF. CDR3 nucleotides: TGTGCCAGCAGTTTAGACAGGCTAAGGGACACTGAAGCTTTCTTT.

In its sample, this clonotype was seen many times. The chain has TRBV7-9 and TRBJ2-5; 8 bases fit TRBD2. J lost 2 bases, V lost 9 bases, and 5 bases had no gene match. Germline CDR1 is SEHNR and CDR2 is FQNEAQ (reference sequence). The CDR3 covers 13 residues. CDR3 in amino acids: CASSREGQETQYF. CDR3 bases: TGTGCCAGTTCCCGGGAGGGGCAAGAGACCCAGTACTTC. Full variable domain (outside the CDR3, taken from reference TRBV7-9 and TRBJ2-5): DTGVSQNPRHKITKRGQNVTFRCDPISEHNRLYWYRQTLGQGPEFLTYFQNEAQLEKSRLLSDRFSAERPKGSFSTLEIQRTEQGDSAMYLCASSREGQETQYFGPGTRLLVL.

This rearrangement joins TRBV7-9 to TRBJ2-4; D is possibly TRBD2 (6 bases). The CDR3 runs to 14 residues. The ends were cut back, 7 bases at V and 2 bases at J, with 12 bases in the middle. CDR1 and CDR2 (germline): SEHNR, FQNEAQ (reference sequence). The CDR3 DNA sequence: TGTGCCAGCACCCGGGACTTGTCCAAAAACATTCAGTACTTC. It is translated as CASTRDLSKNIQYF. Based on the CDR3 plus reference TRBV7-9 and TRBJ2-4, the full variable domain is DTGVSQNPRHKITKRGQNVTFRCDPISEHNRLYWYRQTLGQGPEFLTYFQNEAQLEKSRLLSDRFSAERPKGSFSTLEIQRTEQGDSAMYLCASTRDLSKNIQYFGAGTRLSVL.

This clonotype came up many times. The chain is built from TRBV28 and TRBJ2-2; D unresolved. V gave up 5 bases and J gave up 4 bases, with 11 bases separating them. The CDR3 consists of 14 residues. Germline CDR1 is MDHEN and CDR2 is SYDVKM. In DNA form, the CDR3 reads TGTGCCAGCAGTCCCTCTGTATCCACCGGGGAGCTGTTTTTT. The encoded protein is CASSPSVSTGELFF.

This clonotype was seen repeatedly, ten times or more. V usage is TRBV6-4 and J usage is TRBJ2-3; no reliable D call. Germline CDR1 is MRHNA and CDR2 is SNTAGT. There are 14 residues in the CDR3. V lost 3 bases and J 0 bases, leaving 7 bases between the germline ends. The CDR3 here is CASSEKASTDTQYF. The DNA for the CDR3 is TGTGCCAGCAGTGAAAAGGCTAGCACAGATACGCAGTATTTT.

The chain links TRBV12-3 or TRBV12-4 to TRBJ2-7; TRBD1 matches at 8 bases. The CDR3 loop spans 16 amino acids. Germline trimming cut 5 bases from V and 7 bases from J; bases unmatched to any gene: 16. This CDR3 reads CASSPRQGLELWEQYF. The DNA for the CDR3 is TGTGCCAGCAGTCCTCGACAGGGGTTGGAATTGTGGGAGCAGTACTTC.

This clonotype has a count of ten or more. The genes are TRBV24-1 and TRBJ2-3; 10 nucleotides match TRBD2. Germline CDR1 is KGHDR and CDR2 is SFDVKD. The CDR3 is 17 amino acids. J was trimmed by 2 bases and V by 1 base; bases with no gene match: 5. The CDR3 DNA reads TGTGCCACCAGTGATTTCTCACTAGCGGGAACCACAGATACGCAGTATTTT. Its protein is CATSDFSLAGTTDTQYF.

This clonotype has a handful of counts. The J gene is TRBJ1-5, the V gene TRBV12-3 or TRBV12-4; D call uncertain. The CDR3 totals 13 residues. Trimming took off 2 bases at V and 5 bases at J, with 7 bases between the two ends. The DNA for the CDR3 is TGTGCCAGCAGTTTATACAAGTATCAGCCCCAGCATTTT. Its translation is CASSLYKYQPQHF.

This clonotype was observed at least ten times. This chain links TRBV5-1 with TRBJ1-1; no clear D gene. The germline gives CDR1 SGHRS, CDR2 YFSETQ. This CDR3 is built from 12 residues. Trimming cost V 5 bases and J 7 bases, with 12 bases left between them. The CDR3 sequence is CASRGEYIEAFF. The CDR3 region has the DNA TGCGCCAGCAGGGGAGAGTACATTGAAGCTTTCTTT. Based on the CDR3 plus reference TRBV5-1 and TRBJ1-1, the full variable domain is KAGVTQTPRYLIKTRGQQVTLSCSPISGHRSVSWYQQTPGQGLQFLFEYFSETQRNKGNFPGRFSGRQFSNSRSEMNVSTLELGDSALYLCASRGEYIEAFFGQGTRLTVV.

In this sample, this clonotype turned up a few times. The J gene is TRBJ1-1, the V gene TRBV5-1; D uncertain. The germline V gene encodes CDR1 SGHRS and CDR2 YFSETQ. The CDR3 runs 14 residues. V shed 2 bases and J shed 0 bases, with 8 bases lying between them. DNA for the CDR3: TGCGCCAGCAGCTTCCAAAAAATGAACACTGAAGCTTTCTTT. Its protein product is CASSFQKMNTEAFF.

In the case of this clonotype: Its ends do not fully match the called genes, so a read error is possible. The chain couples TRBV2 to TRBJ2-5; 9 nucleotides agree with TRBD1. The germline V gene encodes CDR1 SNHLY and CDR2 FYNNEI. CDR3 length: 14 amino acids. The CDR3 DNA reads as TGCGCCAGCGGATACCGGGACAGGGAGGAGAGCCAGTACTTC. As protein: CASGYRDREESQYF.

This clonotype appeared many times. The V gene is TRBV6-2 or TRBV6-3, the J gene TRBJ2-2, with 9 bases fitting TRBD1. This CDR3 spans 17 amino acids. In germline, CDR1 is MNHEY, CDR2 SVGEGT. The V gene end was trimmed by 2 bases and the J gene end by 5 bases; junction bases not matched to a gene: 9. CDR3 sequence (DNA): TGTGCCAGCAGTTACCAGACCAACAGGGGGCGGACCGGGGAGCTGTTTTTT. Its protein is CASSYQTNRGRTGELFF.

The CDR3 is CASSSRQASYEQYF. CDR3 in DNA: TGTGCCAGCAGTTCGCGCCAGGCTTCCTACGAGCAGTACTTC. The chain combines TRBV6-5 with TRBJ2-7; unclear D gene. This CDR3 has 14 residues. V lost 4 bases, J lost 1 base, and 11 bases lay in between. CDR1 is MNHEY, CDR2 SVGAGI, per germline.

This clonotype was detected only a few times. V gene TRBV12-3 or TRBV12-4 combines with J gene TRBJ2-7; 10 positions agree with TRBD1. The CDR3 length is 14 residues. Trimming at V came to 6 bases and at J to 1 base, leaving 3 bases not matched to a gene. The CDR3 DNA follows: TGTGCCAGCAGCGGGACAGGGGCTTCCTACGAGCAGTACTTC. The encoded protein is CASSGTGASYEQYF.

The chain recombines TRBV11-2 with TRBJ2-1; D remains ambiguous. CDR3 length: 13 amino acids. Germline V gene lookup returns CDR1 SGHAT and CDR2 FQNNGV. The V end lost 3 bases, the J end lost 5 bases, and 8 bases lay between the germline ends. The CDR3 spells CASSFSRNNEQFF. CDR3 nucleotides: TGTGCCAGCAGCTTCTCACGGAACAATGAGCAGTTCTTC. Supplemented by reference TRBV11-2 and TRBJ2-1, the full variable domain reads EAGVAQSPRYKIIEKRQSVAFWCNPISGHATLYWYQQILGQGPKLLIQFQNNGVVDDSQLPKDRFSAERLKGVDSTLKIQPAKLEDSAVYLCASSFSRNNEQFFGPGTRLTVL.